A selection of T cell receptor beta chains follows, all from one sample in a study of beta chain features in type 1 diabetes. Assay used: immunoSEQ multiplex PCR; TCRdb lists only in-frame clones, some missing. The table records approximately 150,000 clones, roughly 60% of them present only once. Specimen: naive CD4+ T cells from blood. These TCRs come from a man aged 30-40 years with type 1 diabetes. CDR3s leave out the opening cysteine and the closing phenylalanine or tryptophan. A D gene is named only where the DNA matches it firmly.

V	D	CDR3
TRBV20-1	NA	SVAGNEQF
TRBV6-1	NA	ASSEPQGPIPSPLH
TRBV7-2	TRBD1	ASSDRETDTQY
TRBV5-1	NA	ASSLEGQNTQY
TRBV5-1	TRBD1	ASSSDRGETQY
TRBV5-4	NA	ASSLGRAYNEQF
TRBV5-8	NA	ASSPYHQGTEAF
TRBV30	NA	AWSGIENNEQF
TRBV7-2	NA	ASSLVGNEQF
TRBV5-4	TRBD1	ASSRGQDLGYT
TRBV4-3	NA	ASSQYQENYGYT
TRBV13	NA	ASSLNGFYGYT
TRBV18	TRBD1	ASSPDRVSYT
TRBV29-1	NA	SVEGVSGAF
TRBV6-5	NA	ASSYIRGQETQY
TRBV30	TRBD1	AWSRGQGYNQPQH
TRBV10-2	TRBD1	ASSLQNRGTSPLH
TRBV9	NA	ASSPRTSQSSYEQY
TRBV29-1	NA	SVAVRGNTEAF
TRBV27	NA	ASTASEKLF
TRBV30	NA	AWSVTQSTNEKLF
TRBV9	NA	ASSFRHYSGANVLT
TRBV4-1	NA	ASSLGDRGGQPQH
TRBV7-2	NA	ASTRDSAGPNEQF
TRBV5-1	NA	ASSLDSLNYGYT
TRBV7-7	NA	ASSPGADGTDTQY
TRBV29-1	TRBD1	SGGQGLGEQY
TRBV20-1	NA	SALQTDTQY